This T cell receptor (beta chain) comes out of a study of regulatory T cells in long-lasting Graves disease (dated by TCRdb to the early 2020s). Broadly, across the study: Antithyroid drugs had been taken for less than 3 months by newly diagnosed Graves' disease patients. This study used TCR sequencing and RNA sequencing of peripheral blood to compare persistent Graves' disease patients against newly diagnosed Graves' disease patients. The study was registered as a clinical trial and conducted in China. A total of around 35 samples were covered by TCR sequencing, comprising some 13 persistent and roughly 20 newly diagnosed Graves' disease patients. Broad study findings and their caveats: As a limitation, the authors acknowledged that the small sample size may reduce accuracy. Sequencing and analysis were restricted to the TCR beta chain. Persistent patients shared more public clonotypes among themselves (around 3,000) than newly diagnosed patients did (about 970). Preferential use of TRBV28, TRBJ1-2 and TRBJ2-5 was observed in persistent disease, whereas TRBV20-1 and TRBJ2-1 were favored in newly diagnosed disease. Because the primary lesion, thyroid tissue, could not be accessed, the study looked at peripheral blood alone. Persistent Graves' disease patients showed lower TCR Shannon entropy and fewer highly expanded clones than newly diagnosed patients, suggesting clonal expansion.

The CDR3 spans 14 residues, from the cysteine through the phenylalanine. The retained sequence is limited to the CDR3, 42 bases, with the frame set at the first base. From the germline V gene, CDR1 is SGHRS and CDR2 is YFSETQ. Worth noting for this clonotype: It has no known antigen specificity. Its ends do not fully match the called genes, so a read error is possible.

The method behind the library was multiplex PCR. Sequencer: Illumina HiSeq 4000. TCR beta libraries were built with iRepertoire HTBI primers and Arm-PCR amplification of CDR3 regions. Before sequencing, the PCR products underwent gel purification. Regarding the original processing steps: Gene usage analysis of CDR3 amino acid clonotypes used the roughly 60 TRBV and 14 to 15 TRBJ segments found across samples. COPE and FqMerger were used to merge filtered high-quality paired reads into contigs. BLAST was used to align contigs to the IMGT TRBV, TRBD and TRBJ reference genes, and CDR3 was defined following IMGT. Highly expanded clones were defined as clonotypes with a frequency above 0.1%. Shannon entropy served as the measure of repertoire diversity, while the Gini coefficient captured V-J evenness. A clonotype found in more than one individual was treated as public. TCRdb reworked the public reads: Q25 trimming with fastp, MiXCR clone assembly, productive beta chains retained. CDR3 protein sequences are deduplicated, and each keeps its most common genes and DNA. These V and J calls derive from TCRdb rather than the authors' analysis. This sample gives over 350,000 distinct CDR3 sequences in total; about 15% of them show up just once. The ten biggest clones cover 7.8% of the sample.

The time point label here, explained by the study, means: newly diagnosed GD, antithyroid drugs for less than 3 months. For both TCR sequencing and RNA sequencing, RNA was extracted from PBMCs using TRIzol. The diagnosis of Graves' disease was made according to American Thyroid Association guidelines. The patients came from an endocrinology department in Xi'an, China. From each patient, roughly 9 milliliters of peripheral blood was collected into an EDTA anticoagulant tube. PBMCs were isolated by Ficoll Paque Plus density gradient separation without further T cell sorting. An Agilent 2100 Bioanalyzer and agarose gel were used to check RNA quality, while a NanoDrop 2000 measured RNA concentration. This sample also appeared in a second study, on T cells in Graves' hyperthyroidism and ophthalmopathy. From the second report: Stable Graves' hyperthyroidism was defined as no progression to ophthalmopathy during 18 months of follow-up. Hyperthyroidism patients were newly diagnosed, with disease duration under 2 months, and aged 18 to 65 years. The study excluded patients with uncontrolled infections, other autoimmune diseases, pregnancy or lactation. Diagnoses were established on the basis of clinical symptoms, serum thyroxine and TRAb, thyroid ultrasound, and orbital computed tomography. For the first round of RT-PCR on the TCR CDR3, the HTBI primer set was used together with the Qiagen OneStep RT-PCR kit. Most expanded thyroid clonotypes (frequency above 0.001) were also detected in blood, suggesting blood repertoires may reflect thyroid immune responses. A model built on a 13 V-J signature distinguished ophthalmopathy from stable hyperthyroidism, reaching around 88% sensitivity and about 81% specificity in cross-validation and 80%/75% in testing. In validation, progression to ophthalmopathy was predicted by the model with 55% to 71% sensitivity and 72% to 85% specificity, a median of approximately 7.1 months before onset. TCR V-J signatures able to tell the groups apart were searched for in a discovery cohort of 90 to 100 patients, of whom 40 to 45 had Graves' ophthalmopathy and more than 55 had stable Graves' hyperthyroidism. Prospective prediction of ophthalmopathy was tested in an independent validation cohort of fewer than 20 hyperthyroidism patients and roughly 16 patients who later progressed to ophthalmopathy. The 100 or so discovery patients were randomly divided into training and test sets at a 7:3 ratio. The study also compared thyroid tissue and blood T-cell repertoires from a handful of Graves' hyperthyroidism patients. After sampling, hyperthyroidism patients received methimazole starting at 30 mg daily, and ophthalmopathy patients received high-dose intravenous methylprednisolone. Libraries were constructed in a second round of multiplex PCR, after which size selection and purification were performed. Sequencing of the libraries was done on an Illumina HiSeq2000 using paired-end 100 bp reads. SOAPnuke was used to process the raw data, removing reads that contained adapters or uncalled bases, had a mean Phred below 15, or lacked an exact match to the constant primer or identifier. High-quality paired reads were merged using COPE v1.2.5, and each unique nucleotide sequence was defined as a clonotype. MiTCR v1.1 was used to align clonotypes to the IMGT TRBV, TRBD and TRBJ reference segments. The analysis was restricted to V-J combinations with a frequency above 0.0001, which together covered roughly 99% of the repertoires. The TCS score was defined as the ratio of F50 (clonal expansion) to E x V (chaos), calculated using BLOSUM62-based TCRdist between CDR3 peptides within each V-J. Welch's t-statistics and random forest reduced around 510 V-J features to around 14, which were used in a naive Bayes classifier (R e1071). No statistical method was used to set the sample size in advance, and investigators knew the group allocation. The paper reports TCR Vbeta CDR3 sequencing of more than 120 peripheral blood samples: around 45 ophthalmopathy, under 80 hyperthyroidism and 17 progressor patients.

This clonotype was obtained from a woman aged 35 to 49 with Graves disease. Donor details come from another sample of the same person, matched by shared clones. The chain is made from TRBV5-1 and TRBJ2-5, with no confidently assigned D gene. The sequences come from peripheral blood mononuclear cells (PBMCs), collected at new diagnosis, from a patient treated with antithyroid drugs. The CDR3 loop reads CASSRETKKETQYF. The nucleotide sequence reads as follows: TGTGCCAGCAGCCGAGAGACAAAGAAAGAGACCCAGTACTTC.